This T cell receptor (beta chain) stems from a study of blood T cell repertoires in COVID-19. Across the whole study: Sample material is recorded as cDNA or gDNA derived from T cells, B-cell-depleted T cells, or PBMCs.

Ages ranged from roughly 18 to 100 years, with residence in around 24 US areas. Cohort allocation depended upon clinical history that participants reported. The CDR3 extends over 13 amino acids. Trimming removed 3 bases from V and 10 bases from J, with 13 bases in between. Germline CDR1 SGHVS, CDR2 FQNEAQ. In the original processing: Estimation of nucleated cell counts relied on the amplification of reference gene primers. Profiling relied on immunoSEQ multiplex PCR, and the TCRdb table lists in-frame clones only, not all of them. Clonal size and the V and J genes are those of that table, whereas D and trimming came from the DNA. The sample carries fewer than 250,000 clones, roughly 87% recorded once.

The origin of this receptor is a woman aged 30 to 39 with acute COVID-19. The chain couples TRBV7-8 to TRBJ1-5; TRBD1 is a possible D gene (5 bases). The sequencing input was PBMCs or T cells enriched from blood (not recorded which). The CDR3 sequence is CASSFRGLRPQHF. The CDR3 DNA is TGTGCCAGCAGCTTTAGGGGCCTTAGACCCCAGCATTTT. Based on the CDR3 plus reference TRBV7-8 and TRBJ1-5, the full variable domain is GAGVSQSPRYKVAKRGQDVALRCDPISGHVSLFWYQQALGQGPEFLTYFQNEAQLDKSGLPSDRFFAERPEGSVSTLKIQRTQQEDSAVYLCASSFRGLRPQHFGDGTRLSIL.